This TCR beta chain came from a study of blood T cell repertoires in COVID-19. Germline-derived CDR1 and CDR2 are SGHRS and YFSETQ. The CDR3 has 13 residues. Between the trimmed V and J ends, which lost 7 bases and 2 bases, there was a span of 13 bases. The data were produced by immunoSEQ multiplex PCR, yet TCRdb's version contains in-frame clones alone and is incomplete. The sample consists of about 89,000 clones, about 83% of them appearing once. This sequence originates from a human donor in a cohort sampled during active COVID-19. Input material: peripheral blood. The chain recombines TRBV5-1 with TRBJ2-7; tentative D call: TRBD1 (5 bases). The CDR3: CASGLDTAYEQYF. CDR3 DNA: TGCGCCAGCGGGTTGGACACCGCCTACGAGCAGTACTTC.